These 22 T cell receptor beta chains share one sample of origin, sequenced in a study of response to subunit inactivated influenza vaccine (dated by TCRdb to 2017 to 2018). The method was RT-PCR. Sequencing relied on an Illumina HiSeq 2500. TCRdb passed the public sequencing reads through fastp at Q25 and MiXCR, retaining productive beta sequences. Records with the same CDR3 protein are collapsed into one entry carrying the most frequent genes and DNA. Within this sample are 600,000 to 850,000 distinct CDR3 sequences, with 14% of them counted one time only. The ten top clones hold 7.5% to 8% of the sample. This specimen was PBMCs from blood, taken 14 to 15 days before vaccination. The receptors were gathered from a man aged 50-60 years who received an inactivated influenza vaccine. Donor details come from another sample of the same person, matched by shared clones.

The J gene is TRBJ2-1, the V gene TRBV6-4; TRBD2 agrees at 14 bases. V trimming: 2 bases; J trimming: 9 bases; junction bases outside the gene matches: 3. The CDR3 is 15 residues long. CDR1 and CDR2 (germline): MRHNA, SNTAGT. Written as DNA, the CDR3 is TGTGCCAGCAGTGACGGGACTAGCGGGGGAGGTGAGCAGTTCTTC. This sequence encodes CASSDGTSGGGEQFF.

This clonotype has just a few counts. This rearrangement joins TRBV7-6 to TRBJ2-5; tentatively, D is TRBD2 (6 bases). The CDR3 is 16 residues long. The V and J ends lost 6 bases and 2 bases respectively, with 19 bases between them. Per germline, CDR1 SGHVS and CDR2 FNYEAQ. The CDR3 loop is CASSRVTGVRQETQYF. In DNA form, the CDR3 reads TGTGCCAGCAGTAGGGTAACGGGAGTACGGCAAGAGACCCAGTACTTC.

V usage is TRBV7-8 and J usage is TRBJ2-5; no clear D gene. V was clipped by 0 bases and J by 1 base, with 6 bases between them. This CDR3 has 14 amino acids. From germline, CDR1 is SGHVS and CDR2 FQNEAQ. The CDR3 DNA is TGTGCCAGCAGCTTAGCGGCACCCCAAGAGACCCAGTACTTC. Protein product: CASSLAAPQETQYF.

Concerning this clonotype itself: This clone may be a read error of a much larger clone one base away. The J gene is TRBJ1-1, the V gene TRBV5-1; D ambiguous. Germline V gene lookup returns CDR1 SGHRS and CDR2 YFSETQ. This CDR3 is 16 amino acids long. The CDR3 reads CASSLRAMGLNTEVFF. The CDR3 DNA is TGCGCCAGCAGCTTGAGGGCGATGGGCTTGAACACTGAAGTTTTCTTT. The variable domain in full, with the rest retrieved from reference TRBV5-1 and TRBJ1-1, is KAGVTQTPRYLIKTRGQQVTLSCSPISGHRSVSWYQQTPGQGLQFLFEYFSETQRNKGNFPGRFSGRQFSNSRSEMNVSTLELGDSALYLCASSLRAMGLNTEVFFGQGTRLTVV.

This clonotype showed up just a few times. The chain uses TRBV14 and TRBJ2-5; 7 bases are shared with TRBD2. Germline V CDR1 and CDR2: SGHDN, FVKESK. There are 13 residues in the CDR3. V trimming: 3 bases; J trimming: 5 bases; junction bases outside the gene matches: 3. The CDR3 region is CASSQWRGETQYF. Written as DNA, the CDR3 is TGTGCCAGCAGCCAGTGGCGGGGGGAGACCCAGTACTTC.

The chain uses TRBV11-2 and TRBJ2-5; 9 nucleotides line up with TRBD1. The CDR3 consists of 16 residues. The V segment lost 4 bases and the J segment 1 base; nucleotides outside the gene matches: 7. Germline V gene lookup returns CDR1 SGHAT and CDR2 FQNNGV. This chain's CDR3 is CASSSTGGAPQETQYF. For the CDR3, the DNA is TGTGCCAGCAGCTCAACAGGGGGCGCGCCCCAAGAGACCCAGTACTTC.

Only a few counts were recorded for this clonotype. J is TRBJ2-3 and V is TRBV7-9; perhaps TRBD2 as D (6 bases). Germline-derived CDR1 and CDR2 are SEHNR and FQNEAQ (reference sequence). V dropped 5 bases and J dropped 1 base, with 16 bases sitting between them. The CDR3 totals 16 residues. The CDR3 loop reads CASSPRRASGTDTQYF. The CDR3 bases are TGTGCCAGCAGCCCAAGAAGGGCTAGCGGCACAGATACGCAGTATTTT.

The chain joins TRBV5-6 to TRBJ2-5, with 9 bases aligning to TRBD2. The CDR3 is made up of 18 amino acids. The ends lost 0 bases at V and 3 bases at J; junction bases unmatched: 12. Looked up from germline, CDR1 is SGHDT and CDR2 is YYEEEE. CDR3 DNA sequence: TGTGCCAGCAGCTTGGTTCGAGCGGGAGGACCGAAGGAAGAGACCCAGTACTTC. Translation: CASSLVRAGGPKEETQYF.

This clonotype was counted once. In DNA, the CDR3 is TGCGCCAGCAGGTCGGGGACTAGCACCTTCGAGCAGTACTTC. The encoded protein is CASRSGTSTFEQYF. The chain carries TRBV10-2 and TRBJ2-7, with 9 nucleotides matching TRBD2. The CDR3 runs to 14 residues. V was clipped by 6 bases and J by 6 bases; unmatched bases: 9. Germline-derived CDR1 and CDR2 are WSHSY and SAAADI.

The chain links TRBV4-2 to TRBJ2-5, with TRBD2 identical over 9 bases. The germline V gene encodes CDR1 LGHNA and CDR2 YNFKEQ. This CDR3 has 17 residues. With V trimmed by 0 bases and J by 2 bases, 7 bases remained unmatched. In DNA, the CDR3 is TGTGCCAGCAGCCAAGAGCTGGGCGGGAGGGAACAAGAGACCCAGTACTTC. It specifies CASSQELGGREQETQYF.

The chain links TRBV4-3 to TRBJ1-4; TRBD1 matches 12 bases. Germline assignment: CDR1 LGHNA and CDR2 YSLEER. The CDR3 is 19 residues long. V lost 0 bases, J lost 2 bases, and 7 bases stayed unmatched. DNA for the CDR3: TGCGCCAGCAGCCAAGACCCGGGACAGGGGGCCTCGACTAATGAAAAACTGTTTTTT. It specifies CASSQDPGQGASTNEKLFF.

This clonotype was seen only a few times. The chain carries TRBV12-3 or TRBV12-4 and TRBJ1-1; D call uncertain. The V end was cut by 6 bases, the J end by 1 base, with 12 bases between. This CDR3 region has 14 residues. CDR3 in amino acids: CASSPSGQNTEAFF. Here the CDR3 DNA reads TGTGCCAGCAGCCCGTCTGGGCAGAACACTGAAGCTTTCTTT.

The chain uses TRBV3-1 and TRBJ2-1, with D perhaps given as TRBD1 or TRBD2 (7 bases each). The CDR3 totals 16 residues. The germline V gene encodes CDR1 LGHDT and CDR2 YNNKEL (reference sequence). Trimming removed 4 bases from V and 7 bases from J, with 20 bases in between. CDR3 sequence: CASSPAAGGVRNEQFF. In nucleotides, the CDR3 is TGTGCCAGCAGCCCCGCAGCAGGGGGGGTCCGTAATGAGCAGTTCTTC.

This clonotype occurred many times. The gene calls are TRBV12-3 or TRBV12-4 and TRBJ2-5; a possible D gene is TRBD1 (6 bases). V was pared by 7 bases and J by 5 bases, with 14 bases between. This CDR3 has 13 residues. The CDR3 bases are TGTGCCAGCACCTCAGGCCAGGGGGAGACCCAGTACTTC. It specifies CASTSGQGETQYF.

This clonotype was counted between two and nine times. The V and J genes are TRBV4-3 and TRBJ2-5, with TRBD1 matching over 8 bases. The CDR3 extends over 16 amino acids. Trimming removed 1 base from V and 1 base from J; junction bases left unmatched: 5. Germline CDR1 is LGHNA and CDR2 is YSLEER. The CDR3 DNA sequence: TGCGCCAGCAGCCAAGTCCTCGACAGGGGCCAAGAGACCCAGTACTTC. This gives the protein CASSQVLDRGQETQYF.

The V call is TRBV10-3, the J call TRBJ2-2; 14 bases map to TRBD2. The J segment lost 7 bases and the V segment lost 7 bases, leaving 2 bases of the junction unmatched. The CDR3 is 14 residues long. CDR1 and CDR2 from the germline V gene are ENHRY and SYGVKD. The CDR3 sequence: CAIMGLAGVGELFF. The CDR3, as DNA: TGTGCCATCATGGGACTAGCGGGAGTCGGGGAGCTGTTTTTT.

Only a few counts were recorded for this clonotype. The chain uses TRBV20-1 and TRBJ2-1; D is possibly TRBD2 (6 bases). V was cut by 2 bases and J by 7 bases, with 15 bases left in between. Germline lookup yields CDR1 DFQATT and CDR2 SNEGSKA (reference sequence). The CDR3 has 14 residues. CDR3 protein: CSARPTGTPNEQFF. CDR3 nucleotides: TGCAGTGCTAGACCGACCGGGACTCCTAATGAGCAGTTCTTC.

The chain carries TRBV30 and TRBJ2-3, with D maybe TRBD1 (5 bases). CDR1 is GTSNPN, CDR2 SVGIG, per germline (reference sequence). V lost 5 bases, J lost 4 bases, and 13 bases lay in between. The CDR3 contains 13 residues. CDR3 sequence reads: CAWARQRSDTQYF. CDR3 bases: TGTGCCTGGGCCAGACAGAGATCAGATACGCAGTATTTT.

This chain connects TRBV5-1 to TRBJ1-5; TRBD1 is a possible D gene (6 bases). The germline V gene has CDR1 SGHRS and CDR2 YFSETQ. The CDR3 loop spans 17 amino acids. V was trimmed by 6 bases and J by 4 bases, leaving 23 bases between them. CDR3 nucleotide sequence: TGCGCCAGCATCTCTTACCGCCAACAGGGAAATAATCAGCCCCAGCATTTT. Residues: CASISYRQQGNNQPQHF.

This clonotype was seen a few times. The V gene is TRBV7-3, the J gene TRBJ2-1; 9 nucleotides match TRBD2. This CDR3 contains 16 residues. Trimming cost V 2 bases and J 7 bases; bases outside gene matches: 9. Germline values: CDR1 SGHTA, CDR2 FQGTGA. CDR3 amino acids: CASSLLGSGRRNEQFF. In DNA form, the CDR3 reads TGTGCCAGCAGCTTACTAGGTAGCGGGAGAAGGAATGAGCAGTTCTTC. The full variable domain, its missing parts supplied by reference TRBV7-3 and TRBJ2-1, is GAGVSQTPSNKVTEKGKYVELRCDPISGHTALYWYRQSLGQGPEFLIYFQGTGAADDSGLPNDRFFAVRPEGSVSTLKIQRTERGDSAVYLCASSLLGSGRRNEQFFGPGTRLTVL.

Notes on this clonotype: One base away lies a much larger clone, so this may be a sequencing read error. The gene calls are TRBV4-2 and TRBJ2-2; perhaps TRBD1 as D (6 bases). Germline V CDR1 and CDR2: LGHNA, YNFKEQ. The CDR3 covers 15 residues. CDR3 sequence reads: CASSQAGANTGELYF. As DNA, the CDR3 is TGTGCCAGCAGCCAAGCAGGGGCGAACACCGGGGAGCTGTATTTT.

The rearrangement uses TRBV20-1 and TRBJ2-3; D is ambiguous. Trimming removed 2 bases at V and 4 bases at J, with 7 bases between. This CDR3 is built from 12 residues. The germline V gene has CDR1 DFQATT and CDR2 SNEGSKA (reference sequence). Written as DNA, the CDR3 is TGCAGTGCTAGAAGGTTATCAGATACGCAGTATTTT. Translated: CSARRLSDTQYF.